This TCR beta chain was identified in a study of T cells after yellow fever vaccination. Germline values: CDR1 SQVTM, CDR2 ANQGSEA. V lost 2 bases, J lost 0 bases, and 4 bases stayed unmatched. The CDR3 covers 15 residues. A single record per CDR3 protein comes from TCRdb applying MiXCR to the 5' RACE reads. Of roughly 520,000 distinct CDR3 sequences in the sample, 21% were seen once. The sequencing used PBMCs, collected roughly 20 days after the first yellow fever vaccination. The sequence derives from a man younger than 35 who received the YFV17D yellow fever vaccine. The chain has TRBV29-1 and TRBJ2-5, with 9 bases fitting TRBD2. The CDR3 region has the DNA TGCAGCGTTGAATTAGCGGGGGACAACCAAGAGACCCAGTACTTC. Its protein is CSVELAGDNQETQYF.